The 13 T cell receptor beta chains reported below all come from one sample, sequenced in a study of T cells in Graves' hyperthyroidism and ophthalmopathy. From RNA transcripts, TCR beta CDR3 regions were amplified. The study used the HTBI primer set for a first-round RT-PCR of the TCR CDR3. TCRdb re-called the multiplex PCR reads with MiXCR, one entry per CDR3 protein. The sample shows about half a million distinct CDR3 sequences, roughly 21% of them seen only once. Source material: blood. Receptors were obtained from a man aged 35 to 55 with Graves' ophthalmopathy.

This chain joins TRBV6-1 and TRBJ1-2; weak D call: TRBD1 (6 bases). The CDR3 extends over 14 amino acids. The germline gives CDR1 MNHNS, CDR2 SASEGT. V was clipped by 5 bases and J by 1 base, with 11 bases between them. The CDR3, as DNA: TGTGCCAGCAGTAGGGGGGAACTTAACTATGGCTACACCTTC. It translates to CASSRGELNYGYTF.

The chain uses TRBV18 and TRBJ1-2, with 8 bases matching TRBD1. V gave up 3 bases and J gave up 4 bases; unmatched junction bases: 10. Germline-derived CDR1 and CDR2 are KGHSH and LQKENI. The CDR3 has 16 residues. The CDR3 DNA follows: TGTGCCAGCTCACCGCCACGGGCAGGGGGCCTCTATGGCTACACCTTC. Its translation: CASSPPRAGGLYGYTF.

This clonotype is a singleton in its sample. The conserved phenylalanine or tryptophan is not found at the CDR3 terminus, so this likely reflects a read error. This chain uses TRBV12-3 or TRBV12-4 with TRBJ2-3; 7 bases agree with TRBD2. The V segment lost 1 base and the J segment 0 bases; nucleotides outside the gene matches: 1. CDR3 length: 15 amino acids. CDR3 DNA: TGTGCCAGCAGTTTAGACGGGGGGAGCACAGATACGCAGTATTCT. Translation: CASSLDGGSTDTQYS.

The V and J genes are TRBV28 and TRBJ1-2; perhaps TRBD1 as D (6 bases). V dropped 5 bases and J dropped 1 base, with 14 bases sitting between them. Germline V gene data show CDR1 as MDHEN and CDR2 as SYDVKM. CDR3 length: 15 amino acids. The CDR3 protein is CASSPSQGFNYGYTF. CDR3 sequence (DNA): TGTGCCAGCAGTCCCTCACAGGGATTTAACTATGGCTACACCTTC.

This chain joins TRBV2 and TRBJ1-1; possibly TRBD1 for D (6 bases). CDR3 length: 12 amino acids. In germline, CDR1 is SNHLY, CDR2 FYNNEI. Trimming pared 11 bases from V and 6 bases from J, leaving 16 bases between. Here the CDR3 reads CACMRGNPEAFF. In nucleotides, the CDR3 is TGTGCCTGCATGAGGGGGAATCCTGAAGCTTTCTTT.

The chain recombines TRBV12-3 or TRBV12-4 with TRBJ2-1; 11 bases fit TRBD1. The CDR3 is 19 residues long. Trimming took 6 bases from V and 7 from J; bases not matched to a gene: 20. DNA for the CDR3: TGTGCCAGCAGGAATGACCGGGACAGGGGGTTACGGTGGGGAAATGAGCAGTTCTTC. Translating gives CASRNDRDRGLRWGNEQFF.

This clonotype was seen only a few times. The V gene is TRBV27, the J gene TRBJ2-6; the D is unclear. Trimming pared 5 bases from V and 0 bases from J, leaving 5 bases between. The CDR3 length is 14 residues. Looked up from germline, CDR1 is MNHEY and CDR2 is SMNVEV (reference sequence). The CDR3 region is CASSHSSGANVLTF. Written as DNA, the CDR3 is TGTGCCAGCAGTCACAGCTCTGGGGCCAACGTCCTGACTTTC.

The V call is TRBV3-1, the J call TRBJ1-5; the D gene is possibly TRBD1 (5 bases). CDR3 length: 15 amino acids. Trimming removed 5 bases from V and 9 bases from J, with 20 bases in between. The germline gives CDR1 LGHDT, CDR2 YNNKEL (reference sequence). The CDR3 DNA follows: TGTGCCAGCAGCTTAGCTCTGGTTGAGGGACGGCCCCAGCATTTT. Translation: CASSLALVEGRPQHF.

This clonotype came up many times. CDR3 protein: CASSLAFLREQFF. As DNA, the CDR3 is TGTGCCAGCAGCTTAGCGTTCTTGCGAGAGCAGTTCTTC. The chain couples TRBV7-2 to TRBJ2-1; D not certain. The length of the CDR3 is 13 residues. V was trimmed by 0 bases and J by 10 bases, leaving 10 bases between them. Per the germline V gene, CDR1 is SGHTA and CDR2 is FQGNSA.

The CDR3 is CSVDPGANYGYTF. Written as DNA, the CDR3 is TGCAGCGTGGACCCAGGGGCTAACTATGGCTACACCTTC. The chain combines TRBV29-1 with TRBJ1-2; tentative D call: TRBD1 (6 bases). Germline values: CDR1 SQVTM, CDR2 ANQGSEA. The V and J ends lost 6 bases and 0 bases respectively, with 11 bases between them. This CDR3 spans 13 amino acids.

This clonotype was observed many times. This chain connects TRBV11-1 to TRBJ2-2, with D hard to call. V was cut by 5 bases and J by 0 bases, with 10 bases left in between. The length of the CDR3 is 15 residues. From germline, CDR1 is SGHAT and CDR2 FQDESV (reference sequence). CDR3 coding DNA: TGTGCCAGCAGCCACGGACCCACGAACACCGGGGAGCTGTTTTTT. Protein product: CASSHGPTNTGELFF.

This clonotype was seen only a few times. This chain joins TRBV9 and TRBJ1-6, with D maybe TRBD1 (5 bases). V lost 2 bases and J lost 6, with 15 bases in between. The CDR3 covers 16 residues. CDR1 and CDR2 from the germline V gene are SGDLS and YYNGEE. The CDR3 sequence: CASSVAGGEINSPLHF. The CDR3 nucleotides are TGTGCCAGCAGCGTGGCGGGGGGAGAAATTAATTCACCCCTCCACTTT.

This sequence joins TRBV5-6 and TRBJ2-5; 10 bases align to TRBD1. Germline V gene lookup returns CDR1 SGHDT and CDR2 YYEEEE. V trimming: 1 base; J trimming: 4 bases; junction bases outside the gene matches: 7. The CDR3 is made up of 16 amino acids. DNA of the CDR3: TGTGCCAGCAGCTTGAAGGGACAGGGGACCGTAGAGACCCAGTACTTC. It yields the protein CASSLKGQGTVETQYF.